This TCR beta chain came from a study of shared T cell receptors in the human thymus. This CDR3 is 16 amino acids long. Germline assignment: CDR1 SQVTM and CDR2 ANQGSEA. V was pared by 5 bases and J by 3 bases, with 22 bases between. Clones were read by immunoSEQ multiplex PCR, and TCRdb kept only the in-frame ones, dropping some. The sample includes roughly 700,000 clones, approximately 90% seen only once; the top ten take over 0.008%. This sample also appeared in a second study, on human thymus T cells. That investigation notes: Samples came from healthy Finnish infants during open corrective cardiac surgery. Thymic material originated from resections removed in the course of corrective heart surgery. Use of V and J genes seemed skewed within the thymic and blood repertoires.

Sequencing was carried out using thymocytes. The sequence derives from a boy in the first two years of life with a congenital heart defect. V usage is TRBV29-1 and J usage is TRBJ2-5; D is unclear. CDR3 bases: TGCAGCGTTCTGTCCAACCCCCCCCACAAAAAAGAGACCCAGTACTTC. It codes for CSVLSNPPHKKETQYF.